This T cell receptor beta chain is from a study of shared clonotypes between healthy human individuals. The table lists this clone with a few counts. Original processing methods: ImmunoSEQ junction-only sequences lacked quality scores, so their filtering differed. Assay: immunoSEQ multiplex PCR; the TCRdb copy retains only in-frame clones and omits some. V and J calls and clone size are those listed in that table; D and trimming were worked out from the DNA. Here the sample spans 150,000 to 200,000 clones, about 66% being singletons. With 5 bases removed from V and 0 bases from J, the gap between germline ends came to 19 bases. CDR3 length: 17 amino acids. The V gene's germline CDR1 is SGHTA and CDR2 FQGNSA.

The chain links TRBV7-2 to TRBJ1-1; the D gene is possibly TRBD1 (5 bases). Sequencing was carried out using memory CD4+ T cells sorted from blood. As to subset: CD45RA-negative fraction. The receptor's source is a young man in good health. CDR3 in amino acids: CASSRGGVGNLNTEAFF. The CDR3 DNA is TGTGCCAGCAGCCGGGGCGGGGTTGGAAACTTGAACACTGAAGCTTTCTTT.